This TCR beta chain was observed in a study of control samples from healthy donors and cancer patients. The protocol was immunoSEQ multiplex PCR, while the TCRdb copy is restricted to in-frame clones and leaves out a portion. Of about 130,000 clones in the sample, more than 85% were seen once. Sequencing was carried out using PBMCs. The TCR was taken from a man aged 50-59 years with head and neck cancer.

In DNA form, the CDR3 reads TGCAGTGCTATCGATAACTATGGCTACACCTTC. The encoded protein is CSAIDNYGYTF. This chain connects TRBV20-1 to TRBJ1-2; D is uncertain. V was cut by 4 bases and J by 1 base, with 4 bases left in between. Germline loops: CDR1 DFQATT, CDR2 SNEGSKA (reference sequence). The CDR3 has 11 amino acids.